This T cell receptor beta chain was recorded in a study of OX40 agonist ivuxolimab in advanced cancers. Study-wide background: Therapy given before enrollment (anti-PD-1, anti-PD-L1 or anti-CTLA-4) was allowed, and roughly 41% had some. General study points: Both blood CD4+ and CD8+ T cells showed clonal growth by week 6 at 0.1 to 3.0 mg/kg.

TCRdb's table, derived via immunoSEQ multiplex PCR, lists solely in-frame clones and lacks some. Among 70,000 to 85,000 clones, roughly nine tenths were seen once, and the ten largest hold more than 4%. The CDR3 runs 16 residues. In germline, CDR1 is ENHRY, CDR2 SYGVKD. Blood sampling took place at baseline, cycle 4 day 1, and cycle 7 day 1. Turning to this clone: Its antigen is unidentified. Mismatch with germline at one junction end may stem from a read error.

The rearrangement joins TRBV10-3 to TRBJ1-5, with D perhaps TRBD1 (6 bases). The TCR was taken from an adult with an advanced solid tumor such as melanoma, head and neck, liver or kidney cancer. The sequences come from CD4+ or CD8+ T cells sorted from blood, collected in a trial of the OX40 agonist ivuxolimab. CDR3 coding DNA: TGTGCCATCAGTGAGTCGATATTCAGGGGCAATCAGCACCAGCATTTT. Residues: CAISESIFRGNQHQHF.